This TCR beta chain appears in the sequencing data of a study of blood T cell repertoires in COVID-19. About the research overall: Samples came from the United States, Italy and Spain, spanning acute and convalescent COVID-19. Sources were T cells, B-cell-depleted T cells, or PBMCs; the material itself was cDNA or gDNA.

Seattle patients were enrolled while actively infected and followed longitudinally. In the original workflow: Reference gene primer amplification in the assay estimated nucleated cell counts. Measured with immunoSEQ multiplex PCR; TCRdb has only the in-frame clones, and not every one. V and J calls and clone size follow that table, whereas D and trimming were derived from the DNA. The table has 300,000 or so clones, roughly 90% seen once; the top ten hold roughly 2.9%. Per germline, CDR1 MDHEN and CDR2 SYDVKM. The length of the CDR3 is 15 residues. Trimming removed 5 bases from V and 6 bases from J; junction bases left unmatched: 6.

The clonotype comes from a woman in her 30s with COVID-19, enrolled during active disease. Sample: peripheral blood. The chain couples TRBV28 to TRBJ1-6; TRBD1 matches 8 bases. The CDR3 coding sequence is TGTGCCAGCAGTACAGGGGGTACTCCTAATTCACCCCTCCACTTT. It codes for CASSTGGTPNSPLHF.